These 12 T cell receptor beta chains were sequenced from one sample in a study of blood T cell repertoires in COVID-19. TCRdb keeps only in-frame clones here, not all; method: immunoSEQ multiplex PCR. The table shows 150,000 to 200,000 clones, with about 89% occurring only once. Input material: PBMCs or T cells enriched from blood (not recorded which). The receptors here all came from a woman in her late teens or twenties who had recovered from COVID-19.

The chain combines TRBV27 with TRBJ2-7; 8 bases are shared with TRBD1. The CDR3 is 13 residues long. Germline V gives CDR1 MNHEY, CDR2 SMNVEV (reference sequence). The trim removed 8 bases at V and 0 bases at J, leaving 3 bases unmatched. As DNA, the CDR3 is TGTGCCAGCCGGACAGGGAGCTCCTACGAGCAGTACTTC. Protein sequence: CASRTGSSYEQYF.

This chain connects TRBV19 to TRBJ2-7; TRBD2 might be the D (6 bases). The V gene's germline CDR1 is LNHDA and CDR2 SQIVND (reference sequence). This CDR3 contains 15 residues. V was shortened by 1 base and J by 0 bases, with 10 bases between the two germline ends. For the CDR3, the DNA is TGTGCCAGTAGTATAGGCGGGGAACTCTCCTACGAGCAGTACTTC. It specifies CASSIGGELSYEQYF.

The J gene is TRBJ2-1, the V gene TRBV7-8; 8 nucleotides align to TRBD2. Germline V gives CDR1 SGHVS, CDR2 FQNEAQ. CDR3 length equals 15 residues. Trimming took 4 bases from V and 8 from J; bases not matched to a gene: 10. For the CDR3, the DNA is TGTGCCAGCAGCTCCTTGGCGGGAGGAGGCTATGAGCAGTTCTTC. Protein sequence: CASSSLAGGGYEQFF.

The rearrangement links TRBV10-3 to TRBJ2-7; D is perhaps TRBD2 (5 bases). With 3 bases removed from V and 0 bases from J, the gap between germline ends came to 9 bases. From germline, CDR1 is ENHRY and CDR2 SYGVKD. This CDR3 region has 14 residues. The CDR3 sequence is CAISDTRDSYEQYF. The CDR3 DNA reads as TGTGCCATCAGTGACACCCGGGACTCCTACGAGCAGTACTTC.

The rearrangement links TRBV7-3 to TRBJ2-3, with TRBD1 matching over 8 bases. V was pared by 5 bases and J by 2 bases, with 6 bases of the junction left unmatched. Per the germline V gene, CDR1 is SGHTA and CDR2 is FQGTGA. The CDR3 consists of 15 residues. CDR3 sequence (DNA): TGTGCCAGCAGCCGAGCAGGGGGCCTCACAGATACGCAGTATTTT. Translating gives CASSRAGGLTDTQYF.

The chain combines TRBV2 with TRBJ2-2, with D perhaps TRBD2 (7 bases). Trimming pared 6 bases from V and 6 bases from J, leaving 11 bases between. This CDR3 has 13 residues. The V gene's germline CDR1 is SNHLY and CDR2 FYNNEI. The chain's CDR3 is CASSTGRAGELFF. Here the CDR3 DNA reads TGTGCCAGCAGCACAGGGAGGGCCGGGGAGCTGTTTTTT.

The J gene is TRBJ1-2, the V gene TRBV5-5; D is undetermined. This CDR3 has 15 residues. The V end lost 1 base, the J end lost 4 bases, and 14 bases lay between the germline ends. The germline CDR1 and CDR2 sequences are SGHKS and YYEKEE (reference sequence). DNA of the CDR3: TGTGCCAGCAGCTTGAAATATGAGGGTTCCTATGGCTACACCTTC. Translating gives CASSLKYEGSYGYTF.

The chain combines TRBV30 with TRBJ2-7; TRBD1 is a possible D gene (6 bases). Trimming removed 1 base from V and 3 bases from J, with 16 bases in between. CDR1 is GTSNPN, CDR2 SVGIG, per germline (reference sequence). The CDR3 loop spans 15 amino acids. Here the CDR3 DNA reads TGTGCCTGGAGTGCCCCCGGGACAAGGCTCTACGAGCAGTACTTC. As protein: CAWSAPGTRLYEQYF.

The chain combines TRBV10-2 with TRBJ2-7; TRBD2 might be the D (7 bases). The germline V gene encodes CDR1 WSHSY and CDR2 SAAADI. With 0 bases removed from V and 1 base from J, the gap between germline ends came to 16 bases. The CDR3 is 17 amino acids. Here the CDR3 reads CASSESEPAGASYEQYF. DNA of the CDR3: TGCGCCAGCAGTGAGTCAGAGCCGGCGGGGGCATCCTACGAGCAGTACTTC.

V gene TRBV3-1 (or the pseudogene TRBV3-2) combines with J gene TRBJ2-6; tentative D call: TRBD2 (7 bases). The ends were cut back, 0 bases at V and 4 bases at J, with 25 bases in the middle. CDR3 length equals 21 residues. Germline V lookup: CDR1 LGHDT, CDR2 YNNKEL (reference sequence). CDR3 DNA: TGTGCCAGCAGCCAAGATCTGGCTGTTGGTCGGGGGGCGCCCGGGGCCAACGTCCTGACTTTC. The encoded protein is CASSQDLAVGRGAPGANVLTF.

The gene calls are TRBV5-1 and TRBJ2-3, with 15 bases aligning to TRBD2. CDR1 is SGHRS, CDR2 YFSETQ, per germline. V lost 6 bases to trimming and J lost 3 bases; unmatched junction nucleotides: 5. The CDR3 runs to 16 residues. This CDR3 reads CASTTGTSGRTDTQYF. The CDR3 region has the DNA TGCGCCAGCACCACCGGGACTAGCGGGAGGACAGATACGCAGTATTTT.

This clone appeared once. The genes are TRBV4-1 and TRBJ1-6, with 8 bases lining up with TRBD1. The V gene end was trimmed by 3 bases and the J gene end by 7 bases; junction bases not matched to a gene: 5. CDR1 is MGHRA, CDR2 YSYEKL, per germline. This CDR3 has 15 amino acids. CDR3 nucleotide sequence: TGCGCCAGCAGCCATGCCGGACAGGGAAATTCACCCCTCCACTTT. Protein product: CASSHAGQGNSPLHF.